The present entry profiles one T cell receptor (beta chain) with its context. The data derive from a study of cytomegalovirus exposure and HLA in healthy donors. Amplification used 60 Vbeta primers and 13 Jbeta primers. Sequencing was performed with immunoSEQ multiplex PCR; in TCRdb, only in-frame clones are kept and a portion is missing. The table lists 250,000 to 300,000 clones, roughly 81% of them singletons. The CDR3 is 17 amino acids. Germline V gene sequence: CDR1 WSHSY, CDR2 SAAADI. Trimming took 2 bases from V and 1 from J; bases not matched to a gene: 6. The TCR originated in a woman in her thirties or forties in good health and CMV-seropositive. The sequencing sample was made of PBMCs. The J gene is TRBJ2-3, the V gene TRBV10-2, with 10 bases matching TRBD2. The CDR3 reads CASSEGLAGVGTDTQYF. The CDR3 DNA is TGCGCCAGCAGTGAGGGGCTAGCGGGAGTAGGCACAGATACGCAGTATTTT.